This paragraph reports one TCR beta chain. The antigen is not known. TCRdb's copy holds only in-frame clones and misses some; the assay was immunoSEQ multiplex PCR. The sample has more than 20,000 clones, just under 95% seen once. The V gene end was trimmed by 8 bases and the J gene end by 9 bases; junction bases not matched to a gene: 7. There are 13 residues in the CDR3. The germline V gene has CDR1 SGHTA and CDR2 FQGTGA. The data were obtained in a study of untreated major depressive disorder. Every depressed patient was matched in pairs with a non-depressed control on sex, age, current smoking status and body mass index. Study findings and constraints: Depressed patients' CD4+ T cells carried increased TRBV05-01 (Vbeta 5.1) usage versus control CD4+ T cells.

This chain uses TRBV7-3 with TRBJ2-1, with 10 bases fitting TRBD2. The sequence was obtained from a man aged 25 to 40 in good health. Sequencing input: CD4+ T cells from PBMCs. CDR3 bases: TGTGCCAGCGGGCTAGCGGGAGTAGGTGAGCAGTTCTTC. Translating gives CASGLAGVGEQFF.